The present TCR beta chain was sequenced within a study of blood T cell repertoires in COVID-19. For the study at large: T cells, B-cell-depleted T cells, or PBMCs supplied cDNA or gDNA.

The CDR3 has 14 residues. Germline V gene data show CDR1 as MDHEN and CDR2 as SYDVKM. V was pared by 6 bases and J by 8 bases, with 11 bases of the junction left unmatched. The repertoire was sequenced with immunoSEQ multiplex PCR; TCRdb's copy has only in-frame clones and lacks some. The table includes 240,000 or so clones, around 86% detected once. This TCR was sampled from a woman younger than 45 who had recovered from COVID-19. The chain joins TRBV28 to TRBJ1-2; 8 bases are a match to TRBD1. What was sequenced was peripheral blood. Here the CDR3 DNA reads TGTGCCAGCAGCACCCGCGGACAGGGTGAGGGCTACACCTTC. It encodes CASSTRGQGEGYTF.